This TCR beta chain was sequenced during a study of shared clonotypes between healthy human individuals. The data were produced by immunoSEQ multiplex PCR, yet TCRdb's version contains in-frame clones alone and is incomplete. The table includes a few hundred thousand clones, around three quarters detected once. Study-wide results and limits: The expectation was that sequencing depth would affect clonotype sharing among donors.

Notes on this clone: Antigen specificity is unknown.

Germline lookup yields CDR1 SGHDT and CDR2 YYEEEE. The CDR3 extends over 15 amino acids. Trimming removed 2 bases at V and 0 bases at J, with 8 bases between. The specimen sequenced was PBMCs. The chain has TRBV5-6 and TRBJ2-2; no definite D call. This TCR came from a woman aged 40-49 years in good health. Some clones in this sample may be carry-over from other donors' samples. CDR3 sequence reads: CASSFGRPNTGELFF. CDR3 DNA: TGTGCCAGCAGCTTTGGACGGCCGAACACCGGGGAGCTGTTTTTT.